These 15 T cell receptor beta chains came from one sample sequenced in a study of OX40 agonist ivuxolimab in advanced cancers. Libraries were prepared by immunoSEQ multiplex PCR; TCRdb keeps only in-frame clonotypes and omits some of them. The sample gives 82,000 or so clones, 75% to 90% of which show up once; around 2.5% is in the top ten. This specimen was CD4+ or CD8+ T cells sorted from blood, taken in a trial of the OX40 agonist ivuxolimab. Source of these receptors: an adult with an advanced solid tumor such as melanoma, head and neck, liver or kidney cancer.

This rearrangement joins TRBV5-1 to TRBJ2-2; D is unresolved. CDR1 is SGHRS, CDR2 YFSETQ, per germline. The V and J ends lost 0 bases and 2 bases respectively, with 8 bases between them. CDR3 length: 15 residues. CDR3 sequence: CASSLGQINTGELFF. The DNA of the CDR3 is TGCGCCAGCAGCTTGGGGCAGATTAACACCGGGGAGCTGTTTTTT.

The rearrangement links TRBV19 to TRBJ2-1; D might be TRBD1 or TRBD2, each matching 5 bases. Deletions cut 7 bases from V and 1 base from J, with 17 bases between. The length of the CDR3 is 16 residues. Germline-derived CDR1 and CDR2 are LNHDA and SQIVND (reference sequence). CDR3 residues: CASKSFRGRSYNEQFF. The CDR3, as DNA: TGTGCCAGTAAGTCTTTTCGGGGACGGTCCTACAATGAGCAGTTCTTC.

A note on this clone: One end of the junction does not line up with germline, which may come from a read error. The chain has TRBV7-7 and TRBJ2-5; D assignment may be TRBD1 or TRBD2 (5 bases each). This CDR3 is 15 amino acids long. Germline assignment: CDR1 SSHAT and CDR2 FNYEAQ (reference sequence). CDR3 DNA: TGTGCTAGCAGCACCGTCCGAGGGGCCCAAGAGACCCAGTACTTC. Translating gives CASSTVRGAQETQYF.

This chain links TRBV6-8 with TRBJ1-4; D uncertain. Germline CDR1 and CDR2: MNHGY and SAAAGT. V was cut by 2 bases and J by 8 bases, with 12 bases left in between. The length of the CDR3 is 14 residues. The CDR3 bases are TGTGCCAGCAGTTACATGGCAGCCGTGGAAAAACTGTTTTTT. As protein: CASSYMAAVEKLFF.

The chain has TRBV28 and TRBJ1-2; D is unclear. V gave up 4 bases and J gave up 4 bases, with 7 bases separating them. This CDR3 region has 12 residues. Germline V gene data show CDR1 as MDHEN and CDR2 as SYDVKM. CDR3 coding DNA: TGTGCCAGCAGTTCCCCTGCCTATGGCTACACCTTC. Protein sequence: CASSSPAYGYTF.

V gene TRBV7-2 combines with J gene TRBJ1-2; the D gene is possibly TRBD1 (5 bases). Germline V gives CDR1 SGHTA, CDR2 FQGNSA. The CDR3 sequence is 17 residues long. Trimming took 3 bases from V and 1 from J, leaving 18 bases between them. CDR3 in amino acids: CASSFPGTQSFNYGYTF. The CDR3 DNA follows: TGTGCCAGCAGCTTCCCCGGGACGCAATCCTTTAACTATGGCTACACCTTC. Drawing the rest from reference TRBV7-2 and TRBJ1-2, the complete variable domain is GAGVSQSPSNKVTEKGKDVELRCDPISGHTALYWYRQSLGQGLEFLIYFQGNSAPDKSGLPSDRFSAERTGGSVSTLTIQRTQQEDSAVYLCASSFPGTQSFNYGYTFGSGTRLTVV.

CDR3 DNA: TGCGCCAGCAGCGGCGGGGTGGTGACTGAAGCTTTCTTT. It is translated as CASSGGVVTEAFF. The chain links TRBV10-1 to TRBJ1-1; no definite D call. V was cut by 6 bases and J by 5 bases, with 13 bases left in between. Germline CDR1 and CDR2: WNHNN and SYGVQD (reference sequence). CDR3 length: 13 residues.

The CDR3 spells CASSTAPAGTEAFF. In nucleotides, the CDR3 is TGTGCCAGCAGCACGGCCCCGGCGGGCACTGAAGCTTTCTTT. The V and J genes are TRBV7-9 and TRBJ1-1; D not certain. Trimming left V 5 bases short and J 4 bases short, with 14 bases between. The germline V gene encodes CDR1 SEHNR and CDR2 FQNEAQ (reference sequence). The CDR3 sequence is 14 residues long.

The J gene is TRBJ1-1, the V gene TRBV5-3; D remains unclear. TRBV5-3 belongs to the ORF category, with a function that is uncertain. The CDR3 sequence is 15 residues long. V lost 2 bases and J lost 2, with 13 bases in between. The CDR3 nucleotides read TGTGCCAGAAGCTTTGTCCCCAAGGCAAACACTGAAGCTTTCTTT. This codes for CARSFVPKANTEAFF.

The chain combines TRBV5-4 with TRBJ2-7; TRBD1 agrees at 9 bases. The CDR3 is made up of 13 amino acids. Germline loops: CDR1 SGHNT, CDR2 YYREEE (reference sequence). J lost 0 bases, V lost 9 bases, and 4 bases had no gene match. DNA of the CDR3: TGTGCCACCGCGACAGGGGGCTCCTACGAGCAGTACTTC. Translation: CATATGGSYEQYF. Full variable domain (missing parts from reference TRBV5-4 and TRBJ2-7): ETGVTQSPTHLIKTRGQQVTLRCSSQSGHNTVSWYQQALGQGPQFIFQYYREEENGRGNFPPRFSGLQFPNYSSELNVNALELDDSALYLCATATGGSYEQYFGPGTRLTVT.

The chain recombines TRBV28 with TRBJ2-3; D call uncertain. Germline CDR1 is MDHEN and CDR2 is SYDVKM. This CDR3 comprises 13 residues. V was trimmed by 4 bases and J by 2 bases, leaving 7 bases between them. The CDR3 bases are TGTGCCAGCAGTTCCCCTCACACAGATACGCAGTATTTT. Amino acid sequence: CASSSPHTDTQYF. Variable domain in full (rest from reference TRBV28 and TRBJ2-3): DVKVTQSSRYLVKRTGEKVFLECVQDMDHENMFWYRQDPGLGLRLIYFSYDVKMKEKGDIPEGYSVSREKKERFSLILESASTNQTSMYLCASSSPHTDTQYFGPGTRLTVL.

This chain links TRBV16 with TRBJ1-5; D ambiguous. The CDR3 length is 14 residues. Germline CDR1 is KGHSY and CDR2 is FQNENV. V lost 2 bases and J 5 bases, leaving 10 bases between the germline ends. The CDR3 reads CASSQRQRDQPQHF. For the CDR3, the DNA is TGTGCCAGCAGCCAAAGGCAAAGGGATCAGCCCCAGCATTTT.

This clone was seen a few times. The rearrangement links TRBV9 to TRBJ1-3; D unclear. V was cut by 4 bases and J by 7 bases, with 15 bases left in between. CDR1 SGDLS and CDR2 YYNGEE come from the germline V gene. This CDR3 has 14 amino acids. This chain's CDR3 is CASSLDPAGNTIYF. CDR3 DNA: TGTGCCAGCAGCCTTGACCCAGCGGGCAACACCATATATTTT. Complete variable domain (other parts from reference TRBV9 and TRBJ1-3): DSGVTQTPKHLITATGQRVTLRCSPRSGDLSVYWYQQSLDQGLQFLIQYYNGEERAKGNILERFSAQQFPDLHSELNLSSLELGDSALYFCASSLDPAGNTIYFGEGSWLTVV.

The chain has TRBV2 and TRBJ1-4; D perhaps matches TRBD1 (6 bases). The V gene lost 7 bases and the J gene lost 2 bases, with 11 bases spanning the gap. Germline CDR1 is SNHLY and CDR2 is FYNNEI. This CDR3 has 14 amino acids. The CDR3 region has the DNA TGTGCCAGCATCAGGGGAGGTACTAATGAAAAACTGTTTTTT. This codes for CASIRGGTNEKLFF.

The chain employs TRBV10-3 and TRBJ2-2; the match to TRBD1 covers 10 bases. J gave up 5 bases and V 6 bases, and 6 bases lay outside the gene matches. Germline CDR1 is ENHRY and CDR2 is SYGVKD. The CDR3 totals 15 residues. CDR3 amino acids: CAIRPDRGRTGELFF. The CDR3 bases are TGTGCCATCAGACCCGACAGGGGGCGGACCGGGGAGCTGTTTTTT.